This is a list of T cell receptor beta chains from one sample in a study of blood T cell repertoires in COVID-19. Assay: immunoSEQ multiplex PCR; the TCRdb copy retains only in-frame clones and omits some. Among 400,000 to 500,000 clones listed, 70% to 90% were seen once. Material for sequencing was peripheral blood. All receptors derive from a woman in her 30s with active or convalescent COVID-19. The CDR3 runs from the conserved cysteine through the conserved F or W. Fields, in order: V gene, CDR3 length, J gene, D gene, clone size, CDR3 protein, CDR3 DNA. D genes are given only for firm matches. Rows may omit the clone size; those that give it use once, few, many or a size class.

TRBV6-5,14,TRBJ2-2,-,-,CASSKTGVTGELFF,TGTGCCAGCAGTAAGACAGGAGTCACCGGGGAGCTGTTTTTT
TRBV4-2,16,TRBJ1-3,-,few,CASSQEAGFSGNTIYF,TGTGCCAGCAGCCAAGAAGCAGGGTTCTCTGGAAACACCATATATTTT
TRBV18,14,TRBJ1-5,-,-,CASAGGESNQPQHF,TGTGCCAGCGCAGGCGGGGAAAGCAATCAGCCCCAGCATTTT
TRBV7-9,15,TRBJ1-4,TRBD1,-,CASSSGQGPNEKLFF,TGTGCCAGCAGCTCCGGACAGGGGCCTAATGAAAAACTGTTTTTT
TRBV6-5,11,TRBJ1-2,-,-,CASTWGHGYTF,TGTGCCAGTACGTGGGGGCATGGCTACACCTTC
TRBV2,14,TRBJ1-1,TRBD1,-,CASRGLQGATEAFF,TGTGCCAGCAGGGGCTTACAGGGGGCGACTGAAGCTTTCTTT
TRBV11-2,17,TRBJ1-6,TRBD1,few,CASSLVVTGVLNSPLHF,TGTGCCAGCAGCTTAGTCGTGACAGGGGTACTGAATTCACCCCTCCACTTT
TRBV6-6,18,TRBJ1-6,TRBD1,-,CASSPDRGLGSYNSPLHF,TGTGCCAGCAGTCCCGACAGGGGGCTCGGCTCCTATAATTCACCCCTCCACTTT
TRBV12-2,16,TRBJ2-7,-,-,CASRLGLAGGLCEQYF,TGTGCAAGTCGCTTAGGACTAGCGGGAGGGCTGTGCGAGCAGTACTTC
TRBV5-6,15,TRBJ1-1,TRBD1,-,CASSADRGWNTEAFF,TGTGCCAGCAGCGCGGACAGGGGCTGGAACACTGAAGCTTTCTTT
TRBV19,14,TRBJ1-1,TRBD1,-,CASGHTGVGTEAFF,TGTGCCAGTGGTCATACAGGGGTGGGAACTGAAGCTTTCTTT
TRBV6-1,15,TRBJ1-4,-,once,CASSDAGTWDEKLFF,TGTGCCAGCAGTGACGCCGGGACATGGGATGAAAAACTGTTTTTT
TRBV2,15,TRBJ2-3,TRBD2,-,CASRGSGSNTDTQYF,TGTGCCAGCAGGGGGAGCGGGAGCAACACAGATACGCAGTATTTT
TRBV2,17,TRBJ2-1,TRBD1,once,CASRGEETGGRYNEQFF,TGTGCCAGCAGGGGAGAAGAGACAGGGGGCCGATACAATGAGCAGTTCTTC
TRBV5-1,15,TRBJ2-5,TRBD2,-,CASRAIAGGQETQYF,TGCGCCAGCAGGGCGATAGCGGGGGGCCAAGAGACCCAGTACTTC
TRBV7-2,18,TRBJ1-5,-,-,CASSLDARQRRSNQPQHF,TGTGCCAGCAGCTTAGACGCCAGGCAAAGAAGGAGCAATCAGCCCCAGCATTTT
TRBV11-3,13,TRBJ2-2,-,-,CASSQTVSGELFF,TGTGCCAGCAGCCAGACAGTCAGCGGGGAGCTGTTTTTT
TRBV5-6,12,TRBJ2-7,-,-,CASSPGSGEQYF,TGTGCCAGCAGCCCCGGGTCCGGCGAGCAGTACTTC
TRBV9,15,TRBJ1-2,TRBD1,-,CASSEGQGVESGYTF,TGTGCCAGCAGCGAGGGACAGGGGGTTGAGAGTGGCTACACCTTC
TRBV28,15,TRBJ1-4,-,-,CASSSPGQTNEKLFF,TGTGCCAGCAGTTCCCCAGGACAAACTAATGAAAAACTGTTTTTT
TRBV4-1,13,TRBJ1-2,-,-,CASSQQGLGGYTF,TGCGCCAGCAGCCAACAGGGGCTGGGTGGCTACACCTTC
TRBV7-9,13,TRBJ1-3,-,-,CASSGGSGNTIYF,TGTGCCAGCAGCGGAGGGAGCGGAAACACCATATATTTT
TRBV19,14,TRBJ1-2,-,-,CASSQLAANYGYTF,TGTGCCAGTAGTCAGTTGGCGGCGAACTATGGCTACACCTTC
TRBV10-2,13,TRBJ2-7,TRBD2,-,CASISGISYEQYF,TGCGCCAGCATTAGCGGGATCTCCTACGAGCAGTACTTC
TRBV6-2/TRBV6-3,16,TRBJ2-5,TRBD2,-,CASRPTGLAGRETQYF,TGTGCCAGCAGGCCTACCGGACTAGCGGGCCGAGAGACCCAGTACTTC
TRBV5-1,15,TRBJ1-4,TRBD1,once,CASSSGTGVNEKLFF,TGCGCCAGCAGCTCGGGGACAGGGGTTAATGAAAAACTGTTTTTT
TRBV7-9,14,TRBJ1-4,-,-,CASSVVTTNEKLFF,TGTGCCAGCAGCGTAGTTACAACTAATGAAAAACTGTTTTTT
TRBV5-4,15,TRBJ2-1,-,-,CASSERGSGYNEQFF,TGTGCCAGCAGCGAAAGGGGTAGCGGTTACAATGAGCAGTTCTTC
TRBV10-3,16,TRBJ1-5,-,few,CAISGGGGALNQPQHF,TGTGCCATCAGTGGGGGCGGAGGGGCCCTCAATCAGCCCCAGCATTTT
TRBV30,17,TRBJ1-1,TRBD1,-,CAWSPRPGQGARTEAFF,TGTGCCTGGAGTCCCCGACCGGGACAGGGGGCAAGGACTGAAGCTTTCTTT
TRBV5-1,19,TRBJ1-3,-,-,CASPHLDSPNALCGNTIYF,TGCGCCAGCCCTCATTTGGACAGCCCAAACGCCCTCTGTGGAAACACCATATATTTT
TRBV10-3,18,TRBJ1-2,TRBD1,-,CAISESAWGTGTTGGYTF,TGTGCCATCAGTGAGTCCGCTTGGGGGACAGGGACCACTGGGGGTTACACCTTC
TRBV12-5,12,TRBJ1-1,-,-,CASAQSGERAFF,TGTGCTAGTGCCCAATCGGGTGAACGGGCTTTCTTT
TRBV5-1,12,TRBJ1-1,TRBD1,-,CASRTGWTEAFF,TGCGCCAGTCGGACAGGGTGGACTGAAGCTTTCTTT
TRBV27,13,TRBJ1-4,TRBD1,-,CASSAQGGEKLFF,TGTGCCAGCAGTGCGCAGGGGGGCGAAAAACTGTTTTTT